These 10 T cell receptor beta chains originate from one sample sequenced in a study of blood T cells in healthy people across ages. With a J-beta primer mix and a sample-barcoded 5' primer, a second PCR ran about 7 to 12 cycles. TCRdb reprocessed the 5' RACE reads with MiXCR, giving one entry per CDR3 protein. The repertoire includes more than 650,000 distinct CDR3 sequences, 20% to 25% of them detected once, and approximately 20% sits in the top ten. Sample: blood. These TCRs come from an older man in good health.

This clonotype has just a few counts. The CDR3 DNA follows: TGTGCCAGCAGTTACTCGGGAGCGGGGGGGAACGAGCAGTACTTC. Its translation is CASSYSGAGGNEQYF. This sequence joins TRBV6-5 and TRBJ2-7; TRBD2 matches 10 bases. This CDR3 has 15 amino acids. The V gene's germline CDR1 is MNHEY and CDR2 SVGAGI. The V and J ends lost 0 bases and 5 bases, in that order; junction bases with no gene match: 4.

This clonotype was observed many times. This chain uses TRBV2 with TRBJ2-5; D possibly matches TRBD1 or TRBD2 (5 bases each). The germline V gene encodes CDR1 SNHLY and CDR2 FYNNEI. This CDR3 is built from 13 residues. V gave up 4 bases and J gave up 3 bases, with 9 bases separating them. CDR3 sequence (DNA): TGTGCCAGCAGTGTGGGGACGAAAGAGACCCAGTACTTC. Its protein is CASSVGTKETQYF.

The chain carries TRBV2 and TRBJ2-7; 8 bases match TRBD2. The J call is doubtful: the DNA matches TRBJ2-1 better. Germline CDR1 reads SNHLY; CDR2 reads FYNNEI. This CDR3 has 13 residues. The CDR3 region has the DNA TGTGCCAGCAGTCCGATACACGGGGGGGGGCAGTTCTTC. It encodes CASSPIHGGGQFF.

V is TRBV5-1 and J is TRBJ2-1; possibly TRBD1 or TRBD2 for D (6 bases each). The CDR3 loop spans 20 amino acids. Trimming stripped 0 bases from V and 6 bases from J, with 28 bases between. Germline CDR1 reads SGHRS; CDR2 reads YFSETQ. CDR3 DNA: TGCGCCAGCAGCTTGGGTCCCGGACAGATATCCGAGGGAGGTGTCAATGAGCAGTTCTTC. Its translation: CASSLGPGQISEGGVNEQFF.

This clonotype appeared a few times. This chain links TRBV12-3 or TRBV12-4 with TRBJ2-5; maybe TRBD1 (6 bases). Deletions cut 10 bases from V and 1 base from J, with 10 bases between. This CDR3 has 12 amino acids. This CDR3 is CATGATQETQYF. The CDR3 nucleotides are TGTGCCACAGGGGCCACCCAAGAGACCCAGTACTTC.

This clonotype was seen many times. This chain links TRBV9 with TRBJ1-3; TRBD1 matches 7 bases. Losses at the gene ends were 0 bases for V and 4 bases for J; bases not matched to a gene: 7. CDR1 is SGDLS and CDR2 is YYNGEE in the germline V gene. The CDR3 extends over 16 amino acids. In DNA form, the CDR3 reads TGTGCCAGCAGCGTAGCTGGCAGGGGGATCGGAAACACCATATATTTT. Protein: CASSVAGRGIGNTIYF.

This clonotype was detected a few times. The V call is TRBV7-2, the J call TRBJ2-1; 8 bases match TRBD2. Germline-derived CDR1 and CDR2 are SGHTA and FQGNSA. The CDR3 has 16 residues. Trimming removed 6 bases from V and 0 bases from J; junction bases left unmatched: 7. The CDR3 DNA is TGTGCCAGCAGTTACAGCGGGAGTAGCTCCTACAATGAGCAGTTCTTC. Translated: CASSYSGSSSYNEQFF.

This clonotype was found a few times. In DNA, the CDR3 is TGTGCCAGCAGAAGACAGGGGGCGAACACTGAAGCTTTCTTT. This codes for CASRRQGANTEAFF. V gene TRBV28 combines with J gene TRBJ1-1, with 10 bases lining up with TRBD1. In germline, CDR1 is MDHEN, CDR2 SYDVKM. This CDR3 region has 14 residues. The V gene end was trimmed by 6 bases and the J gene end by 1 base; junction bases not matched to a gene: 2.

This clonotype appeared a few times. The DNA of the CDR3 is TGTGCCAGCAGCTTAGATTTAGCCAAAAACATTCAGTACTTC. Its translation: CASSLDLAKNIQYF. J is TRBJ2-4 and V is TRBV11-3; D unclear. The germline gives CDR1 SGHNT, CDR2 YENEEA. The CDR3 runs to 14 residues. Trimming removed 0 bases from V and 0 bases from J, with 3 bases in between.

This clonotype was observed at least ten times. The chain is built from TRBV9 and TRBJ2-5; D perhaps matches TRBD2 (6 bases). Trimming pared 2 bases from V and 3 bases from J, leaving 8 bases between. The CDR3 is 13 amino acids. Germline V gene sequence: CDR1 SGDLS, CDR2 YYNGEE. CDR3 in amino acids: CASSVGGEETQYF. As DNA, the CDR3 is TGTGCCAGCAGCGTCGGCGGGGAAGAGACCCAGTACTTC.